This is a list of T cell receptor beta chains from one sample in a study of T cell responses to AZD1222 COVID-19 vaccine. Produced via immunoSEQ multiplex PCR; TCRdb's table is partial and in-frame only. The sample lists about 110,000 clones, more than 75% occurring once. The sample in question was peripheral blood, obtained on day 0 of AZD1222 vaccination. Receptor source: an adult in good health. The CDR3 runs from the conserved cysteine through the conserved F or W. The D gene is left open where the match is weak. Clone size appears in some rows only: once, few, many, or a class for an expanded clone.

>TRBV2|-|TRBJ2-7|TRBD2
CASSISGGATYEQYF
TGTGCCAGCAGCATTAGCGGGGGGGCTACCTACGAGCAGTACTTC
>TRBV27|few|TRBJ2-1|-
CASSLLGSRNEQFF
TGTGCCAGCAGTTTATTGGGGAGCCGGAATGAGCAGTTCTTC
>TRBV7-9|-|TRBJ2-3|-
CASSPPGQDTQYF
TGTGCCAGCAGCCCACCCGGGCAAGATACGCAGTATTTT
>TRBV10-3|once|TRBJ2-3|-
CAISESRGGGATDTQYF
TGTGCCATCAGTGAGTCGAGGGGGGGCGGAGCCACAGATACGCAGTATTTT
>TRBV27|-|TRBJ2-7|TRBD1
CASSSAGQGYEQYF
TGTGCCAGCAGTTCCGCGGGACAGGGCTACGAGCAGTACTTC
>TRBV25-1|-|TRBJ2-1|-
CASSTKGNNEQFF
TGTGCCAGCAGTACCAAAGGGAACAATGAGCAGTTCTTC
>TRBV20-1|-|TRBJ1-1|-
CSASFGGGSTEAFF
TGCAGTGCTAGTTTTGGTGGGGGGTCCACTGAAGCTTTCTTT
>TRBV3-1/TRBV3-2|-|TRBJ2-7|TRBD2
CASSHGLAETYEQYF
TGTGCCAGCAGCCATGGACTAGCGGAAACCTACGAGCAGTACTTC
>TRBV27|-|TRBJ1-1|-
CASSLSATGNTEAFF
TGTGCCAGCAGTTTATCAGCGACAGGGAACACTGAAGCTTTCTTT
>TRBV5-4|-|TRBJ1-2|-
CASSFPGYGYTF
TGTGCCAGCAGCTTCCCGGGTTATGGCTACACCTTC
>TRBV7-2|-|TRBJ2-1|TRBD2
CASSLGWEGLNEQFF
TGTGCCAGCAGCTTAGGGTGGGAGGGCCTTAATGAGCAGTTCTTC
>TRBV9|once|TRBJ2-3|-
CASSVEPGRTDTQYF
TGTGCCAGCAGCGTAGAACCGGGACGCACAGATACGCAGTATTTT
>TRBV27|-|TRBJ2-3|-
CASSLYRRRVSTDTQYF
TGTGCCAGCAGTTTATACCGGAGAAGGGTTAGCACAGATACGCAGTATTTT
>TRBV5-1|-|TRBJ1-1|TRBD1
CASSLEGQGPAEAFF
TGCGCCAGCAGCTTGGAGGGACAGGGACCGGCGGAAGCTTTCTTT
>TRBV27|-|TRBJ2-7|TRBD1
CASSGDRNSYEQYF
TGTGCCAGCAGTGGGGACAGGAACTCCTACGAGCAGTACTTC
>TRBV6-4|-|TRBJ2-3|TRBD2
CASSDSAGGSTDTQYF
TGTGCCAGCAGTGACTCGGCGGGGGGGAGCACAGATACGCAGTATTTT
>TRBV18|-|TRBJ2-2|TRBD2
CASSPRTSGNTGELFF
TGTGCCAGCTCACCACGGACTAGCGGGAACACCGGGGAGCTGTTTTTT
>TRBV10-3|-|TRBJ1-1|TRBD1
CAITPGQGAGTEAFF
TGTGCCATCACCCCAGGACAGGGGGCGGGCACTGAAGCTTTCTTT
>TRBV4-3|-|TRBJ2-7|TRBD1
CASSLLQGAQYEQYF
TGCGCCAGCAGCCTCTTACAGGGGGCCCAATACGAGCAGTACTTC
>TRBV20-1|-|TRBJ2-7|-
CSAEDSREQYF
TGCAGTGCTGAGGACAGTCGGGAGCAGTACTTC
>TRBV15|-|TRBJ1-5|TRBD1
CATSSRQGDQPQHF
TGTGCCACCAGCAGTAGACAGGGGGATCAGCCCCAGCATTTT
>TRBV6-5|-|TRBJ2-5|-
CASSYTPLETQYF
TGTGCCAGCAGTTACACTCCCCTGGAGACCCAGTACTTC
>TRBV10-3|-|TRBJ1-2|-
CAISVIASAYGYTF
TGTGCCATCAGTGTTATAGCATCGGCCTATGGCTACACCTTC
>TRBV28|-|TRBJ1-1|-
CASSLNLRDGNTEAFF
TGTGCCAGCAGTTTAAATCTGCGGGATGGGAACACTGAAGCTTTCTTT
>TRBV28|-|TRBJ2-5|-
CASSPTGGYQETQYF
TGTGCCAGCAGCCCCACAGGAGGGTACCAAGAGACCCAGTACTTC
>TRBV5-4|many|TRBJ2-3|TRBD2
CASSRGLAGTTDTQYF
TGTGCCAGCAGCCGGGGACTAGCGGGGACCACAGATACGCAGTATTTT
>TRBV27|-|TRBJ2-7|-
CASSFGQRYEQYF
TGTGCCAGCAGTTTCGGTCAGAGATACGAGCAGTACTTC
>TRBV10-2|-|TRBJ2-7|TRBD2
CASSEEGGGAYEQYF
TGCGCCAGCAGTGAGGAGGGCGGGGGGGCTTACGAGCAGTACTTC
>TRBV11-2|-|TRBJ1-1|-
CASSPQADRRNTEAFF
TGTGCCAGCAGCCCACAGGCCGACAGGAGGAACACTGAAGCTTTCTTT
>TRBV7-9|-|TRBJ1-1|TRBD1
CASSQQGVNTEAFF
TGTGCCAGCAGCCAACAGGGGGTGAACACTGAAGCTTTCTTT
>TRBV27|-|TRBJ1-4|-
CASSLRGTKSGEKLFF
TGTGCCAGCAGTTTAAGAGGGACTAAAAGCGGTGAAAAACTGTTTTTT
>TRBV24-1|-|TRBJ2-2|-
CATTQFPLRAVSTDTGELFF
TGTGCCACCACCCAATTCCCTCTCCGGGCCGTATCCACGGACACCGGGGAGCTGTTTTTT
>TRBV4-3|once|TRBJ2-7|TRBD2
CASSQGLAGDYEQYF
TGCGCCAGCAGCCAAGGACTAGCGGGAGACTACGAGCAGTACTTC
>TRBV6-5|-|TRBJ1-3|TRBD1
CASRLGQGGGNTIYF
TGTGCCAGCAGGCTGGGACAGGGGGGGGGAAACACCATATATTTT
>TRBV9|-|TRBJ2-3|-
CASSGRTDTQYF
TGTGCCAGCAGCGGCCGCACAGATACGCAGTATTTT
>TRBV6-5|-|TRBJ2-1|TRBD2
CASSYRRGRYNEQFF
TGTGCCAGCAGTTACAGGCGGGGGAGGTACAATGAGCAGTTCTTC
>TRBV12-5|-|TRBJ2-5|TRBD2
CASGTGGTQYF
TGTGCTAGTGGCACGGGAGGGACCCAGTACTTC
>TRBV28|few|TRBJ1-2|-
CASRVQGNYGYTF
TGTGCCAGCAGGGTTCAGGGGAACTATGGCTACACCTTC
>TRBV12-3/TRBV12-4|-|TRBJ2-1|-
CASSLDSYNEQFF
TGTGCCAGCAGTTTAGACAGTTACAATGAGCAGTTCTTC
>TRBV6-5|-|TRBJ2-2|-
CASSYGGRWGTGELFF
TGTGCCAGCAGTTACGGCGGCCGCTGGGGCACCGGGGAGCTGTTTTTT
>TRBV5-1|-|TRBJ1-2|-
CASSLTGITGYTF
TGCGCCAGCAGCTTAACAGGGATCACGGGCTACACCTTC
>TRBV10-2|-|TRBJ2-7|TRBD1
CASSGSQGAGQYF
TGCGCCAGCAGTGGCTCTCAGGGGGCTGGGCAGTACTTC
>TRBV6-5|-|TRBJ2-5|-
CASRHGTSRDETQYF
TGTGCCAGCAGGCACGGGACCTCCAGGGACGAGACCCAGTACTTC
>TRBV5-6|-|TRBJ2-2|TRBD2
CASRASGGASRTGELFF
TGTGCCAGCCGGGCTAGCGGGGGCGCCTCGCGGACCGGGGAGCTGTTTTTT
>TRBV7-9|-|TRBJ1-1|-
CASSFGPYTEAFF
TGTGCCAGCAGCTTCGGCCCCTACACTGAAGCTTTCTTT
>TRBV7-8|once|TRBJ2-2|-
CASSLERRRSGTGELFF
TGTGCCAGCAGCTTAGAACGTCGCAGGTCGGGCACCGGGGAGCTGTTTTTT
>TRBV9|-|TRBJ2-7|TRBD2
CASSSGEAGGNEQYF
TGTGCCAGCAGCTCAGGGGAAGCGGGGGGTAACGAGCAGTACTTC
>TRBV5-6|once|TRBJ1-5|-
CASSLWWQGLNQPQHF
TGTGCCAGCAGCTTGTGGTGGCAGGGACTAAATCAGCCCCAGCATTTT
>TRBV27|-|TRBJ1-5|-
CASSLSTSNQPQHF
TGTGCCAGCAGTTTATCAACTAGCAATCAGCCCCAGCATTTT
>TRBV6-1|-|TRBJ2-1|-
CASSDGFGGTAYNEQFF
TGTGCCAGCAGTGATGGGTTCGGCGGGACCGCCTACAATGAGCAGTTCTTC
>TRBV7-9|few|TRBJ1-1|-
CASSLDMNTEAFF
TGTGCCAGCAGCTTGGACATGAACACTGAAGCTTTCTTT
>TRBV2|-|TRBJ1-1|-
CASSERTSVNTEAFF
TGTGCCAGCTCAGAAAGAACGTCTGTGAACACTGAAGCTTTCTTT
>TRBV5-6|-|TRBJ2-3|TRBD2
CASSLSRASGGALTDTQYF
TGTGCCAGCAGCCTCAGTCGGGCTAGCGGGGGGGCCCTGACAGATACGCAGTATTTT
>TRBV27|-|TRBJ1-4|-
CASSLSGTYNEKLFF
TGTGCCAGCAGTTTATCGGGGACCTATAATGAAAAACTGTTTTTT
>TRBV25-1|-|TRBJ2-7|-
CASSEGWGISYEQYF
TGTGCCAGCAGTGAGGGATGGGGGATCTCCTACGAGCAGTACTTC
>TRBV9|few|TRBJ2-1|TRBD1
CASSVLGGQFPPIRYNEQFF
TGTGCCAGCAGCGTACTTGGGGGACAGTTTCCCCCTATTAGGTACAATGAGCAGTTCTTC
>TRBV2|once|TRBJ1-2|-
CASRSRGSYGYTF
TGTGCCAGCAGATCCCGGGGGTCCTATGGCTACACCTTC
>TRBV13|-|TRBJ2-7|TRBD2
CASSFRVSGGTYEQYF
TGTGCCAGCAGCTTTAGGGTTAGCGGGGGGACCTACGAGCAGTACTTC
>TRBV12-3/TRBV12-4|-|TRBJ1-1|-
CASSLYVGTEAFF
TGTGCCAGCAGTTTGTACGTAGGGACTGAAGCTTTCTTT
>TRBV15|-|TRBJ2-1|TRBD2
CATSRETREGREQFF
TGTGCCACCAGCAGAGAGACGCGGGAGGGCCGTGAGCAGTTCTTC